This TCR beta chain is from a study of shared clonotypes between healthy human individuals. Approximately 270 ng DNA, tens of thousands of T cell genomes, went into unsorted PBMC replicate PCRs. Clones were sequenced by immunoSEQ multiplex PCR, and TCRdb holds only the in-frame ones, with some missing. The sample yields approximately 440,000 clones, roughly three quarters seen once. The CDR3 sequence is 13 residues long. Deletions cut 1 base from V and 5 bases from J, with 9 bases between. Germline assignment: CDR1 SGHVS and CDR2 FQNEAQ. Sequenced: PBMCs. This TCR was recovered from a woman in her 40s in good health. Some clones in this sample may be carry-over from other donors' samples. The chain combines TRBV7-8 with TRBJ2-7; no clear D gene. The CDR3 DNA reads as TGTGCCAGCAGCTTAGGCGGAGTCGACGAGCAGTACTTC. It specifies CASSLGGVDEQYF.